These 18 T cell receptor beta chains share one sample of origin, sequenced in a study of regulatory T cells in long-lasting Graves disease. Arm-PCR of CDR3 regions with iRepertoire HTBI primers generated TCR beta libraries. MiXCR, run by TCRdb on the multiplex PCR reads, gives a single entry per CDR3 protein. The table includes approximately 400,000 distinct CDR3 sequences, 20% to 25% detected once. Noted time point: persistent/refractory GD, antithyroid drugs over 5 years with positive TRAb. PBMCs provided the RNA from which the TCR library was made. The specimen was peripheral blood mononuclear cells (PBMCs), collected when the disease was refractory, from a patient treated with antithyroid drugs. All receptors derive from a woman aged 40 to 55 with Graves disease.

The chain couples TRBV2 to TRBJ1-1; no clear D. The CDR3 totals 15 residues. V lost 3 bases and J 5 bases, leaving 16 bases between the germline ends. CDR1 is SNHLY, CDR2 FYNNEI, per germline. CDR3 nucleotide sequence: TGTGCCAGCAGTGATGCGGGTCTAGGTGGAACTGAAGCTTTCTTT. This gives the protein CASSDAGLGGTEAFF.

This chain joins TRBV10-3 and TRBJ2-7, with D hard to call. Germline CDR1 and CDR2: ENHRY and SYGVKD. This CDR3 has 13 amino acids. Trimming removed 1 base at V and 6 bases at J, with 10 bases between. This CDR3 reads CAISELVGTEQYF. The CDR3 coding sequence is TGTGCCATCAGTGAGTTGGTGGGAACCGAGCAGTACTTC.

This clonotype was found many times. The CDR3 reads CASSESRGETQYF. In nucleotides, the CDR3 is TGCGCCAGCAGTGAGTCTAGGGGCGAGACCCAGTACTTC. V usage is TRBV10-1 and J usage is TRBJ2-5, with a weak D call TRBD1 (5 bases). Germline loops: CDR1 WNHNN, CDR2 SYGVQD (reference sequence). The length of the CDR3 is 13 residues. Between the trimmed V and J ends, which lost 0 bases and 5 bases, there was a span of 7 bases.

V and J are TRBV11-2 and TRBJ2-3; D gene uncertain. V was clipped by 2 bases and J by 4 bases, with 13 bases between them. The germline V gene has CDR1 SGHAT and CDR2 FQNNGV. CDR3 size: 15 residues. The CDR3 region has the DNA TGTGCCAGCAGCTTAAGTGTTGGTGGGGCAGATACGCAGTATTTT. Residues: CASSLSVGGADTQYF.

Points on this clonotype: A read error is possible here, since a much larger clone lies one base away. The rearrangement uses TRBV7-2 and TRBJ2-5; D possibly uses TRBD1 or TRBD2 (6 bases each). The germline gives CDR1 SGHTA, CDR2 FQGNSA. The CDR3 has 15 amino acids. Here the CDR3 DNA reads TGTGCCAGCAGCTTAGCGATAGGGGGGACGGAGACCCGGTACTTC. This codes for CASSLAIGGTETRYF.

At least ten counts were recorded for this clonotype. The chain employs TRBV7-8 and TRBJ1-4; TRBD1 matches at 7 bases. CDR1 SGHVS and CDR2 FQNEAQ come from the germline V gene. The CDR3 extends over 15 amino acids. J was trimmed by 5 bases and V by 4 bases; bases with no gene match: 7. The CDR3 sequence: CASSSRQGQNEKLFF. As DNA, the CDR3 is TGTGCCAGCAGCTCTCGACAGGGCCAGAATGAAAAACTGTTTTTT.

This clonotype was counted only a few times. The rearrangement uses TRBV20-1 and TRBJ1-5; D uncertain. The V gene lost 2 bases and the J gene lost 4 bases, with 15 bases spanning the gap. The V gene's germline CDR1 is DFQATT and CDR2 SNEGSKA (reference sequence). This CDR3 is built from 15 residues. The CDR3 is CSARIDELSNQPQHF. CDR3 DNA sequence: TGCAGTGCTAGAATAGACGAGTTATCAAATCAGCCCCAGCATTTT.

Ten or more counts support this clonotype. The chain joins TRBV28 to TRBJ1-5; D ambiguous. Germline loops: CDR1 MDHEN, CDR2 SYDVKM. Trimming pared 5 bases from V and 10 bases from J, leaving 12 bases between. This CDR3 spans 12 amino acids. This CDR3 is CASSRFAIPQHF. Here the CDR3 DNA reads TGTGCCAGCAGTCGCTTCGCGATCCCCCAGCATTTT.

V gene TRBV19 combines with J gene TRBJ2-7, with 14 nucleotides matching TRBD2. The CDR3 is 16 amino acids. V dropped 5 bases and J dropped 4; count of bases not matched to a gene: 7. Germline values: CDR1 LNHDA, CDR2 SQIVND (reference sequence). This chain's CDR3 is CASSPGLAGGSYEQYF. In DNA, the CDR3 is TGTGCCAGTAGTCCTGGACTAGCGGGAGGTTCTTACGAGCAGTACTTC.

This clonotype was observed a handful of times. Relative to the germline gene, one junction end is altered; a read error may explain this. The chain carries TRBV3-1 and TRBJ2-7; D possibly corresponds to TRBD2 (5 bases). The germline gives CDR1 LGHDT, CDR2 YNNKEL (reference sequence). The CDR3 has 15 amino acids. The CDR3 region has the DNA TGTGCCAGCAGCCCACTTTATCAGGACTCCCACGAGCAGTACTTC. It codes for CASSPLYQDSHEQYF.

This clonotype was counted only a few times. This sequence may be a read error, since a much larger clone differs from it by one base. The chain couples TRBV2 to TRBJ2-2; D ambiguous. Between the trimmed V and J ends, which lost 11 bases and 1 base, there was a span of 11 bases. CDR1 and CDR2 from the germline V gene are SNHLY and FYNNEI. The CDR3 sequence is 13 residues long. The CDR3 DNA reads TGTGCCGGCCTAGACCAGAACACCGGGGAGCTGTTTTTT. It is translated as CAGLDQNTGELFF.

This clonotype was detected many times. This sequence joins TRBV29-1 and TRBJ2-5; a possible D gene is TRBD1 (6 bases). Germline V gene lookup returns CDR1 SQVTM and CDR2 ANQGSEA. The CDR3 sequence is 13 residues long. Trimming stripped 3 bases from V and 5 bases from J, with 13 bases between. For the CDR3, the DNA is TGCAGCGTTGACCAGGGGAAGAGGGAGACCCAGTACTTC. It specifies CSVDQGKRETQYF.

Here the CDR3 reads CASSFRPTGEQYF. As DNA, the CDR3 is TGCGCCAGCAGCTTCCGGCCCACGGGGGAGCAGTACTTC. The chain recombines TRBV5-1 with TRBJ2-7; possibly TRBD2 for D (5 bases). V was pared by 2 bases and J by 7 bases, with 13 bases between. Per germline, CDR1 SGHRS and CDR2 YFSETQ. The CDR3 consists of 13 residues.

In this sample, this clonotype turned up many times. The chain uses TRBV6-1 and TRBJ1-5; TRBD1 is a possible D gene (6 bases). V shed 6 bases and J shed 2 bases, with 11 bases lying between them. The CDR3 is 14 residues long. Germline V lookup: CDR1 MNHNS, CDR2 SASEGT. For the CDR3, the DNA is TGTGCCAGCAGGCCTAACAGGGGCAATCAGCCCCAGCATTTT. Amino acid sequence: CASRPNRGNQPQHF.

The rearrangement joins TRBV15 to TRBJ2-7, with a possible D match to TRBD1 (6 bases). The V end was cut by 2 bases, the J end by 5 bases, with 16 bases between. This CDR3 region has 15 residues. CDR1 LNHNV and CDR2 YYDKDF come from the germline V gene (reference sequence). CDR3: CATSRQGMWQDEQYF. The CDR3 region has the DNA TGTGCCACCAGCAGACAGGGGATGTGGCAGGACGAGCAGTACTTC.

This clonotype occurred a few times. The chain combines TRBV11-2 with TRBJ1-3; D not certain. The germline V and J ends were trimmed by 2 bases and 0 bases, with 5 bases remaining between them. CDR1 and CDR2 (germline): SGHAT, FQNNGV. The CDR3 is 14 amino acids. The CDR3 region is CASSLWFSGNTIYF. CDR3 DNA sequence: TGTGCCAGCAGCTTATGGTTCTCTGGAAACACCATATATTTT.

The V and J genes are TRBV20-1 and TRBJ1-4; D is unclear. Germline V gene lookup returns CDR1 DFQATT and CDR2 SNEGSKA (reference sequence). The CDR3 loop spans 12 amino acids. The DNA for the CDR3 is TGCAGAGCTTCTGTTGGGCGTGAAAAACTGTTTTTT. Translated: CRASVGREKLFF.

The V call is TRBV19, the J call TRBJ2-2, with 7 bases identical to TRBD2. Germline CDR1 and CDR2: LNHDA and SQIVND (reference sequence). The CDR3 loop spans 14 amino acids. The ends lost 10 bases at V and 7 bases at J; junction bases unmatched: 12. The CDR3 region has the DNA TGTGCCACAGCCAGGCTAGCGGAGGGCGGGGAGCTGTTTTTT. This translates into CATARLAEGGELFF.